This passage covers 9 T cell receptor beta chains from one sample sequenced in a study of Ad26.COV2.S vaccination and SARS-CoV-2 variants (TCRdb year 2021). The library was made by the immunoSEQ multiplex PCR assay. TCRdb stores this immuneACCESS table with in-frame sequences only. Part of the clones is absent; in the studies checked, under half of the shortfall reflects unresolved V genes, and no reason is known for the rest. The sample includes 350,000 to 500,000 clones, with approximately 90% observed a single time. The biggest ten clones account for 9% to 15% of the sample. The treatment or condition tag for this specimen amounts to: 19 received Ad26.COV2.S at low or high dose, single or two shots; several received placebo; per-sample allocation not given. For vaccine and placebo recipients, repertoires were sequenced using samples collected on day 63 after the first injection. The material sequenced was peripheral blood, taken in a trial of Ad26.COV2.S vaccine versus placebo. These receptors all come from a person aged 18-60 years who received the Ad26.COV2.S COVID-19 vaccine or a placebo.

The chain links TRBV21-1 to TRBJ2-7. TRBV21-1 is an annotated pseudogene. The CDR3 spans 18 residues. Here the CDR3 reads CASSDTNVGTPHYHEQYF. The CDR3 DNA sequence: TGTGCCAGCAGCGACACCAATGTAGGGACCCCTCATTACCACGAGCAGTACTTC.

The rearrangement uses TRBV7-8 and TRBJ2-2, with a tentative D call TRBD1 (6 bases). This CDR3 has 19 residues. V was clipped by 0 bases and J by 6 bases, with 23 bases between them. Germline CDR1 SGHVS, CDR2 FQNEAQ. The CDR3 DNA reads TGTGCCAGCAGCTTAGCGAGTCCGGGACACCAGTTGGGGTCCGGGGAGCTGTTTTTT. Its translation: CASSLASPGHQLGSGELFF.

The gene calls are TRBV5-4 and TRBJ2-2, with 14 bases that match TRBD2. CDR3 size: 15 residues. Unmatched junction bases numbered 4, after V lost 6 bases and J lost 6 bases. The V gene's germline CDR1 is SGHNT and CDR2 YYREEE (reference sequence). The CDR3 DNA is TGTGCCAGCACCCGACTAGCGGGAGGGTCCGGGGAGCTGTTTTTT. This encodes CASTRLAGGSGELFF.

This clone was found once. The chain has TRBV3-1 (or the pseudogene TRBV3-2) and TRBJ2-7; the D is unclear. There are 12 residues in the CDR3. Between the trimmed V and J ends, which lost 2 bases and 2 bases, there was a span of 4 bases. Germline V gene sequence: CDR1 LGHDT, CDR2 YNNKEL (reference sequence). The CDR3 sequence is CASSQYTYEQYF. The CDR3 nucleotides are TGTGCCAGCAGCCAATATACCTACGAGCAGTACTTC.

The CDR3 DNA follows: TGCGCCAGCAGCCATGATCTCCTAGCTGACAATGAGCAGTTCTTC. Translated, it gives CASSHDLLADNEQFF. The chain uses TRBV4-3 and TRBJ2-1; a weak D match, TRBD2 (5 bases). The CDR3 extends over 15 amino acids. Trimming left V 3 bases short and J 5 bases short, with 14 bases between. Germline CDR1 is LGHNA and CDR2 is YSLEER.

The chain couples TRBV7-9 to TRBJ1-2; no firm D call. The CDR3 runs 17 residues. From germline, CDR1 is SEHNR and CDR2 FQNEAQ (reference sequence). Trimming took off 5 bases at V and 0 bases at J, with 19 bases between the two ends. The CDR3 sequence is CASSPSGSLVANYGYTF. CDR3 nucleotide sequence: TGTGCCAGCAGCCCTTCAGGTAGTCTAGTAGCTAACTATGGCTACACCTTC. Together with reference TRBV7-9 and TRBJ1-2, the CDR3 gives the full variable domain: DTGVSQNPRHKITKRGQNVTFRCDPISEHNRLYWYRQTLGQGPEFLTYFQNEAQLEKSRLLSDRFSAERPKGSFSTLEIQRTEQGDSAMYLCASSPSGSLVANYGYTFGSGTRLTVV.

The chain combines TRBV5-1 with TRBJ1-2, with D possibly matching TRBD1 (6 bases). This CDR3 has 9 amino acids. V was shortened by 10 bases and J by 8 bases, with 9 bases between the two germline ends. CDR1 SGHRS and CDR2 YFSETQ come from the germline V gene. The CDR3 sequence is CADRRGYTF. The CDR3 DNA reads TGCGCCGACAGGAGGGGCTACACCTTC.

J is TRBJ2-4 and V is TRBV30; D could derive from TRBD1 or TRBD2 (6 bases each). Germline loops: CDR1 GTSNPN, CDR2 SVGIG (reference sequence). V gave up 0 bases and J gave up 8 bases, with 8 bases separating them. The CDR3 extends over 12 amino acids. The CDR3: CAWSVRGDIQYF. The CDR3 bases are TGTGCCTGGAGTGTAAGGGGGGACATTCAGTACTTC. The variable domain in full, with the rest retrieved from reference TRBV30 and TRBJ2-4, is SQTIHQWPATLVQPVGSPLSLECTVEGTSNPNLYWYRQAAGRGLQLLFYSVGIGQISSEVPQNLSASRPQDRQFILSSKKLLLSDSGFYLCAWSVRGDIQYFGAGTRLSVL.

The rearrangement links TRBV30 to TRBJ2-7; D is possibly TRBD2 (5 bases). The CDR3 extends over 15 amino acids. Germline V gives CDR1 GTSNPN, CDR2 SVGIG (reference sequence). V was clipped by 1 base and J by 3 bases, with 16 bases between them. Written as DNA, the CDR3 is TGTGCCTGGAGTGGAGACCGGGGAAGTAGCTACGAGCAGTACTTC. Its translation is CAWSGDRGSSYEQYF.